Included here is one T cell receptor (beta chain) sequence, with context. The source of the sample is a study of neurological immune-mediated disorders. The CDR3 spans 13 residues. V was shortened by 5 bases and J by 5 bases, with 10 bases between the two germline ends. Germline CDR1 SEHNR, CDR2 FQNEAQ (reference sequence). In TCRdb, the 5' RACE reads were re-called with MiXCR into one record per CDR3 protein. The sample has some 120,000 distinct CDR3 sequences, more than 2.5% seen once. The specimen sequenced was PBMCs. This chain links TRBV7-9 with TRBJ2-1; no definite D call. The sequence was collected from a woman aged 30 to 39 with multiple sclerosis. CDR3 DNA sequence: TGTGCCAGCAGCCCTCGAAGGGACAATGAGCAGTTCTTC. Its protein product is CASSPRRDNEQFF.